A selection of T cell receptor beta chains follows, all from one sample in a study of beta chain features in type 1 diabetes. Assay used: immunoSEQ multiplex PCR; TCRdb lists only in-frame clones, some missing. The table lists roughly 300,000 clones, less than 15% of them singletons. Material for sequencing was central memory CD4+ T cells from blood. These receptors originate from a man aged 25 to 40 in good health. Each CDR3 is given with its conserved first and last residue. Fields, in order: CDR3 DNA, CDR3 protein, J gene, D gene, clone size, V gene. D genes are given only for firm matches. Expanded clones get a size class; other rows say once, few or many, or leave the size out.

TGTGCCAGCAGCTTAAGGGACGGCCGCACAGATACGCAGTATTTT	CASSLRDGRTDTQYF	TRBJ2-3	NA	few	TRBV13
TGTGCCAGCAGCGTAGAAATAGGCAGAGATACGCAGTATTTT	CASSVEIGRDTQYF	TRBJ2-3	NA	few	TRBV9
TGTGCCAGCAAACAGGGGTACTCTGGAAACACCATATATTTT	CASKQGYSGNTIYF	TRBJ1-3	TRBD1	few	TRBV6-5
TGTGCCATCAGTGGAGAAATGGGACCCCCTGAAAAACTGTTTTTT	CAISGEMGPPEKLFF	TRBJ1-4	NA	NA	TRBV10-3
TGTGCCAGCAGCTTAGATCTTAGGGGCGGCGGCTACACCTTC	CASSLDLRGGGYTF	TRBJ1-2	NA	few	TRBV7-7
TGCGCCAGCAGCCCGGACGGTAACTATGGCTACACCTTC	CASSPDGNYGYTF	TRBJ1-2	NA	few	TRBV4-1
TGTGCCAGCAGCCTACAGGGGCGAGATACGCAGTATTTT	CASSLQGRDTQYF	TRBJ2-3	TRBD1	NA	TRBV5-4
TGTGCCAGTAGGATAGCGGGAGGGGCTTGGAATGAGCAGTTCTTC	CASRIAGGAWNEQFF	TRBJ2-1	TRBD2	few	TRBV19
TGCAGCGCACGGGCAGGGGGCAGAAATGAGCAGTTCTTC	CSARAGGRNEQFF	TRBJ2-1	TRBD1	many	TRBV29-1
TGTGCCAGCAGCCCCAACTCCTACGAGCAGTACTTC	CASSPNSYEQYF	TRBJ2-7	NA	few	TRBV7-9
TGTGCCAGCAGCTGGGCTTTAAGTTGGAGCGGGCCAACCGGGGAGCTGTTTTTT	CASSWALSWSGPTGELFF	TRBJ2-2	NA	NA	TRBV9
TGTGCCAGCAGCGTAGCTACGGGAGAAGGCTACACCTTC	CASSVATGEGYTF	TRBJ1-2	NA	few	TRBV9
TGTGCCAGCAGCTTAAAACTAGCGGGAAGGACAGATACGCAGTATTTT	CASSLKLAGRTDTQYF	TRBJ2-3	TRBD2	NA	TRBV7-3
TGCAGCGTTGGGAGGTTCGGGGAAACTGAAGCTTTCTTT	CSVGRFGETEAFF	TRBJ1-1	NA	few	TRBV29-1
TGTGCCAGCTCACCAGGGGCTTCTGTAGGCTACACCTTC	CASSPGASVGYTF	TRBJ1-2	NA	NA	TRBV18
TGCGCCAGCAGCACGGACAGGGGAGCCTATGGCTACACCTTC	CASSTDRGAYGYTF	TRBJ1-2	TRBD1	NA	TRBV5-1